This TCR beta chain emerged from a study of T cell responses to AZD1222 COVID-19 vaccine. Details on this clone: The antigen is undetermined.

Germline values: CDR1 SGHRS, CDR2 YFSETQ. The CDR3 consists of 15 residues. V dropped 4 bases and J dropped 4 bases, with 14 bases sitting between them. Data came from immunoSEQ multiplex PCR; TCRdb stores just in-frame clones and leaves some out. The sample holds roughly 70,000 clones, approximately 80% seen once. Broader study findings: Seropositive AZD1222 recipients at baseline numbered only five to seven. Donors were largely white British and mainly female; clonal diversity was possibly underestimated. No day 14 peak samples; only post-peak repertoires were characterized. Epitopes outside B.1.351 and B.1.1.7 mutated regions reportedly drew nearly half of spike TCRs.

The clonotype was recovered from an adult in good health. The V and J genes are TRBV5-1 and TRBJ1-4; D possibly corresponds to TRBD1 (5 bases). The sample consisted of peripheral blood, taken on day 0 of AZD1222 vaccination. CDR3 bases: TGCGCCAGCAGCCCCGCCGGGACCGGTAATGAAAAACTGTTTTTT. It yields the protein CASSPAGTGNEKLFF.